This passage covers 25 T cell receptor beta chains from one sample sequenced in a study of T cells in Graves' hyperthyroidism and ophthalmopathy. From RNA transcripts, TCR beta CDR3 regions were amplified. The HTBI primer set drove a first-round RT-PCR of the TCR CDR3. TCRdb reanalysed the multiplex PCR reads using MiXCR and keeps one entry per CDR3 protein. The sample has 500,000 to 550,000 distinct CDR3 sequences, just under 20% seen once. The specimen was blood. All receptors derive from a man aged 35-49 years with Graves' ophthalmopathy.

This rearrangement joins TRBV27 to TRBJ1-1; the D is unclear. This CDR3 spans 14 amino acids. In germline, CDR1 is MNHEY, CDR2 SMNVEV (reference sequence). V was shortened by 5 bases and J by 1 base, with 11 bases between the two germline ends. The CDR3 DNA is TGTGCCAGCAGTAGTGGCCGGGCGAACACTGAAGCTTTCTTT. Its protein product is CASSSGRANTEAFF.

This chain connects TRBV28 to TRBJ2-1; 9 nucleotides align to TRBD2. After removal of 10 bases from V and 2 bases from J, the junction contained 9 bases not matched to a gene. Germline lookup yields CDR1 MDHEN and CDR2 SYDVKM. The CDR3 sequence is 15 residues long. The CDR3 DNA is TGTGCCACCTCAGAAGTAGCGGGAGCCTACAATGAGCAGTTCTTC. It yields the protein CATSEVAGAYNEQFF.

This clonotype has just a few counts. The V call is TRBV29-1, the J call TRBJ1-1; D gene unclear. V shed 4 bases and J shed 1 base, with 10 bases lying between them. Per the germline V gene, CDR1 is SQVTM and CDR2 is ANQGSEA. This CDR3 is 13 amino acids long. In DNA, the CDR3 is TGCAGCGTTGTCAAGTACCAGAACACTGAAGCTTTCTTT. Its protein product is CSVVKYQNTEAFF.

The rearrangement joins TRBV2 to TRBJ2-2; D call uncertain. CDR3 size: 13 residues. Germline values: CDR1 SNHLY, CDR2 FYNNEI. V lost 3 bases and J lost 5, with 7 bases in between. CDR3 nucleotides: TGTGCCAGCAGTGAGACCTTAACCGGGGAGCTGTTTTTT. It codes for CASSETLTGELFF.

This clonotype appeared once. A much bigger clone sits one base away, suggesting this may be a read error. Without the conserved terminal phenylalanine or tryptophan, this CDR3 likely stems from a read error. This chain joins TRBV7-2 and TRBJ2-7, with D perhaps matching TRBD1 or TRBD2 (8 bases each). Germline values: CDR1 SGHTA, CDR2 FQGNSA. This CDR3 has 16 amino acids. V gave up 5 bases and J gave up 6 bases, with 23 bases separating them. CDR3 DNA sequence: TGTGCCAGCAGCCCAGGGGGCGGGGGGAACCTCCGCGAGCAGTACCTC. Its protein product is CASSPGGGGNLREQYL.

The genes are TRBV6-1 and TRBJ1-3, with 8 nucleotides matching TRBD1. The CDR3 is made up of 16 amino acids. Germline assignment: CDR1 MNHNS and CDR2 SASEGT. The trim removed 7 bases at V and 5 bases at J, leaving 13 bases unmatched. The CDR3 sequence is CASTPRLTGGRNTIYF. The CDR3 bases are TGTGCCAGCACCCCTAGACTCACAGGGGGGAGAAACACCATATATTTT.

This clonotype was counted ten times or more. This chain uses TRBV5-1 with TRBJ1-4; 8 nucleotides match TRBD1. J gave up 8 bases and V 2 bases, and 5 bases lay outside the gene matches. CDR3 size: 14 residues. Per germline, CDR1 SGHRS and CDR2 YFSETQ. CDR3 in amino acids: CASSFGQGQEKLFF. CDR3 nucleotide sequence: TGCGCCAGCAGCTTCGGACAGGGACAAGAAAAACTGTTTTTT.

This clonotype was counted at least ten times. The gene calls are TRBV7-2 and TRBJ2-7; TRBD2 agrees at 14 bases. From germline, CDR1 is SGHTA and CDR2 FQGNSA. After removal of 4 bases from V and 4 bases from J, the junction contained 6 bases not matched to a gene. CDR3 length: 16 residues. CDR3 residues: CASSSQTSGGAYEQYF. CDR3 in DNA: TGTGCCAGCAGCTCCCAGACTAGCGGGGGGGCATACGAGCAGTACTTC.

Ten or more counts support this clonotype. The V gene is TRBV7-3, the J gene TRBJ2-1, with 9 bases identical to TRBD1. This CDR3 comprises 14 residues. Germline lookup yields CDR1 SGHTA and CDR2 FQGTGA. V trimming: 5 bases; J trimming: 5 bases; junction bases outside the gene matches: 4. The CDR3, as DNA: TGTGCCAGCAGCCGGACAGGGGAAGACAATGAGCAGTTCTTC. Protein: CASSRTGEDNEQFF.

This clonotype was observed a handful of times. J is TRBJ2-7 and V is TRBV2, with D possibly matching TRBD1 (6 bases). Trimming took off 6 bases at V and 2 bases at J, with 14 bases between the two ends. CDR1 SNHLY and CDR2 FYNNEI come from the germline V gene. The CDR3 has 14 amino acids. The CDR3 spells CASSPQDRAYEQYF. CDR3 DNA sequence: TGTGCCAGCAGCCCCCAGGACAGAGCCTACGAGCAGTACTTC. Based on the CDR3 plus reference TRBV2 and TRBJ2-7, the full variable domain is EPEVTQTPSHQVTQMGQEVILRCVPISNHLYFYWYRQILGQKVEFLVSFYNNEISEKSEIFDDQFSVERPDGSNFTLKIRSTKLEDSAMYFCASSPQDRAYEQYFGPGTRLTVT.

This clonotype appeared a few times. The chain carries TRBV19 and TRBJ1-1; D may be TRBD1 (6 bases). Germline V lookup: CDR1 LNHDA, CDR2 SQIVND (reference sequence). The CDR3 has 13 amino acids. The V gene lost 6 bases and the J gene lost 7 bases, with 15 bases spanning the gap. The CDR3 DNA follows: TGTGCCAGTAGGTACAGGGAGGGTGGTGAAGCTTTCTTT. It is translated as CASRYREGGEAFF.

Ten or more counts support this clonotype. This chain uses TRBV14 with TRBJ1-1, with D possibly TRBD1 on 5 matching bases. CDR1 is SGHDN, CDR2 FVKESK, per germline. This CDR3 comprises 14 residues. V was pared by 3 bases and J by 5 bases, with 13 bases between. This CDR3 reads CASSQGLTGTEAFF. The DNA for the CDR3 is TGTGCCAGCAGCCAGGGGCTAACGGGGACTGAAGCTTTCTTT.

This clonotype was detected ten times or more. This sequence joins TRBV7-2 and TRBJ2-5, with 8 bases lining up with TRBD2. V was clipped by 5 bases and J by 7 bases; unmatched bases: 12. Per germline, CDR1 SGHTA and CDR2 FQGNSA. CDR3 size: 15 residues. CDR3 DNA sequence: TGTGCCAGCAGCCCGGGGGGGGTCGGAGCGGCGACCCAGTACTTC. It specifies CASSPGGVGAATQYF.

This clonotype was picked up many times. The chain couples TRBV20-1 to TRBJ2-7; 8 bases map to TRBD1. Germline V gives CDR1 DFQATT, CDR2 SNEGSKA (reference sequence). This CDR3 contains 13 residues. Trimming at V came to 2 bases and at J to 2 bases, leaving 2 bases not matched to a gene. DNA of the CDR3: TGCAGTGCTAGACAGGGGGCGGCCTACGAGCAGTACTTC. It is translated as CSARQGAAYEQYF.

As concerns this clonotype: A much larger clone lies a single base off, so this may be a read error. The chain links TRBV5-5 to TRBJ1-1; no firm D call. CDR1 SGHKS and CDR2 YYEKEE come from the germline V gene (reference sequence). The CDR3 contains 13 residues. The CDR3 sequence: CTSSLDNPARAFF. As DNA, the CDR3 is TGTACCAGCAGCTTAGATAACCCGGCGAGAGCTTTCTTT.

This chain uses TRBV6-1 with TRBJ2-4, with TRBD2 identical over 9 bases. The CDR3 has 15 amino acids. Germline CDR1 reads MNHNS; CDR2 reads SASEGT. Germline trimming cut 6 bases from V and 4 bases from J; bases unmatched to any gene: 7. CDR3 coding DNA: TGTGCCAGCAGCGGCGGGAGGGGGCCGAAAAACATTCAGTACTTC. Translated, it gives CASSGGRGPKNIQYF.

This clonotype was seen just once. The V and J genes are TRBV5-4 and TRBJ2-7; D perhaps matches TRBD1 (6 bases). The CDR3 runs 16 residues. V lost 5 bases, J lost 3 bases, and 21 bases lay in between. CDR1 SGHNT and CDR2 YYREEE come from the germline V gene (reference sequence). CDR3: CASREGTGTRNYEQYF. For the CDR3, the DNA is TGTGCCAGCAGAGAAGGTACCGGGACAAGGAACTACGAGCAGTACTTC.

Only a few counts were recorded for this clonotype. V gene TRBV6-5 combines with J gene TRBJ2-7; no clear D gene. CDR3 length: 13 amino acids. V was clipped by 0 bases and J by 3 bases, with 6 bases between them. The germline gives CDR1 MNHEY, CDR2 SVGAGI. CDR3 sequence reads: CASSYSTSYEQYF. For the CDR3, the DNA is TGTGCCAGCAGTTACTCGACGAGCTACGAGCAGTACTTC.

At least ten counts were recorded for this clonotype. The genes are TRBV3-1 and TRBJ2-3; weak D call: TRBD1 (5 bases). Per germline, CDR1 LGHDT and CDR2 YNNKEL (reference sequence). V was pared by 1 base and J by 2 bases, with 13 bases between. CDR3 size: 16 residues. CDR3 coding DNA: TGTGCCAGCAGCCAAGTGCGTGACAGCTACACAGATACGCAGTATTTT. It is translated as CASSQVRDSYTDTQYF.

The chain combines TRBV27 with TRBJ2-2; tentatively, D is TRBD2 (5 bases). The CDR3 extends over 15 amino acids. Germline V gene sequence: CDR1 MNHEY, CDR2 SMNVEV (reference sequence). Deletions cut 6 bases from V and 1 base from J, with 12 bases between. The CDR3 region is CASSPRAGNTGELFF. The CDR3 DNA sequence: TGTGCCAGCAGCCCTAGGGCGGGGAACACCGGGGAGCTGTTTTTT.

In DNA, the CDR3 is TGTGCCAGCAAGCAGGACACTGAAGCTTTCTTT. Its protein product is CASKQDTEAFF. The chain carries TRBV2 and TRBJ1-1; D gene uncertain. Trimming removed 7 bases from V and 3 bases from J, with 6 bases in between. The CDR3 is made up of 11 amino acids. Looked up from germline, CDR1 is SNHLY and CDR2 is FYNNEI.

V is TRBV10-3 and J is TRBJ2-1; 9 bases map to TRBD2. This CDR3 region has 16 residues. Germline CDR1 and CDR2: ENHRY and SYGVKD. Germline trimming cut 0 bases from V and 3 bases from J; bases unmatched to any gene: 3. CDR3 DNA: TGTGCCATCAGTGAGTCGAGTAGCGGGAGCTACAATGAGCAGTTCTTC. Its protein product is CAISESSSGSYNEQFF.

The rearrangement links TRBV11-2 to TRBJ2-4; TRBD2 aligns across 12 bases. V lost 8 bases, J lost 4 bases, and 15 bases stayed unmatched. CDR1 and CDR2 from the germline V gene are SGHAT and FQNNGV. There are 18 residues in the CDR3. CDR3 protein: CASGYPPTGTSGKNIQYF. The CDR3 DNA reads as TGTGCCAGCGGATACCCCCCTACCGGGACTAGCGGGAAAAACATTCAGTACTTC.

At least ten counts were recorded for this clonotype. This rearrangement joins TRBV12-3 or TRBV12-4 to TRBJ2-1; tentative D call: TRBD2 (5 bases). The CDR3 is 15 residues long. V lost 5 bases, J lost 7 bases, and 18 bases lay in between. The CDR3 loop reads CASSLRGPVTNEQFF. In DNA form, the CDR3 reads TGTGCCAGCAGTCTAAGAGGGCCCGTCACAAATGAGCAGTTCTTC.

The chain links TRBV20-1 to TRBJ2-7; D ambiguous. The CDR3 covers 13 residues. Trimming left V 0 bases short and J 5 bases short, with 11 bases between. Germline loops: CDR1 DFQATT, CDR2 SNEGSKA (reference sequence). CDR3 DNA sequence: TGCAGTGCTAGAGATTCCTACAGAAACGAGCAGTACTTC. Encoded protein: CSARDSYRNEQYF.